This passage covers 30 T cell receptor beta chains from one sample sequenced in a study of T cells in Graves' hyperthyroidism and ophthalmopathy. TCR beta CDR3 region amplification was performed from RNA transcripts. HTBI primers were used for first-round RT-PCR of the TCR CDR3. TCRdb recomputed calls from the multiplex PCR reads with MiXCR, one row per CDR3 protein. The sample lists some 550,000 distinct CDR3 sequences, roughly 16% occurring once. Material for sequencing was blood. These receptor sequences come from a woman aged 40 to 50 with Graves' ophthalmopathy.

There are many counts of this clonotype. The chain combines TRBV6-5 with TRBJ1-1, with no clear D. Germline V gene sequence: CDR1 MNHEY, CDR2 SVGAGI. V was pared by 0 bases and J by 1 base, with 9 bases between. The CDR3 runs to 15 residues. The CDR3 bases are TGTGCCAGCAGTTACTCGTCCAAGCAGAACACTGAAGCTTTCTTT. Translated, it gives CASSYSSKQNTEAFF.

The chain combines TRBV15 with TRBJ1-3; no clear D gene. The CDR3 runs 13 residues. V lost 1 base and J 4 bases, leaving 5 bases between the germline ends. CDR1 is LNHNV and CDR2 is YYDKDF in the germline V gene (reference sequence). CDR3 sequence: CATSRGLGNTIYF. The CDR3 bases are TGTGCCACCAGCAGAGGACTAGGAAACACCATATATTTT.

In this sample, this clonotype turned up many times. V gene TRBV11-2 combines with J gene TRBJ2-3, with D uncertain. The V and J ends lost 5 bases and 6 bases respectively, with 9 bases between them. The germline gives CDR1 SGHAT, CDR2 FQNNGV. CDR3 length equals 12 residues. In DNA form, the CDR3 reads TGTGCCAGCAGCGAACAACGGGATACGCAGTATTTT. Its protein product is CASSEQRDTQYF.

The chain is built from TRBV27 and TRBJ2-7; TRBD1 is a possible D gene (5 bases). Germline loops: CDR1 MNHEY, CDR2 SMNVEV (reference sequence). V was cut by 9 bases and J by 4 bases, with 10 bases left in between. The CDR3 is made up of 11 amino acids. For the CDR3, the DNA is TGTGCCAGTGGGTGGACATACGAGCAGTACTTC. The encoded protein is CASGWTYEQYF.

The chain has TRBV20-1 and TRBJ1-1; no firm D call. Per the germline V gene, CDR1 is DFQATT and CDR2 is SNEGSKA (reference sequence). The V end was cut by 3 bases, the J end by 1 base, with 9 bases between. CDR3 size: 13 residues. Here the CDR3 reads CSARATGNTEAFF. DNA of the CDR3: TGCAGTGCTAGGGCAACGGGGAACACTGAAGCTTTCTTT.

A few counts support this clonotype. The chain joins TRBV4-1 to TRBJ2-7; TRBD2 matches 9 bases. The trim removed 1 base at V and 2 bases at J, leaving 6 bases unmatched. Germline assignment: CDR1 MGHRA and CDR2 YSYEKL. The CDR3 length is 16 residues. This CDR3 reads CASSQVAGTSPYEQYF. The CDR3, as DNA: TGCGCCAGCAGCCAAGTGGCCGGGACTAGCCCCTACGAGCAGTACTTC.

V is TRBV19 and J is TRBJ2-3; D might be TRBD2 (5 bases). V gave up 4 bases and J gave up 0 bases, with 11 bases separating them. The CDR3 consists of 15 residues. Germline CDR1 is LNHDA and CDR2 is SQIVND (reference sequence). The CDR3 nucleotides are TGTGCCAGTAGTACCAGCGGTGCTAGCACAGATACGCAGTATTTT. Its protein product is CASSTSGASTDTQYF.

This clonotype was seen only a few times. V and J are TRBV12-3 or TRBV12-4 and TRBJ2-3, with D unresolved. V was trimmed by 6 bases and J by 6 bases, leaving 10 bases between them. The CDR3 consists of 12 residues. CDR3 sequence reads: CASRDIRDTQYF. CDR3 DNA sequence: TGTGCCAGCAGAGACATTCGCGATACGCAGTATTTT.

This clonotype was recorded once. This chain links TRBV5-1 with TRBJ1-3, with D possibly TRBD1 on 5 matching bases. The germline V and J ends were trimmed by 7 bases and 4 bases, with 12 bases remaining between them. Germline CDR1 and CDR2: SGHRS and YFSETQ. The CDR3 runs to 13 residues. The CDR3 loop is CASQAGTGNTIYF. The CDR3 DNA reads TGCGCCAGCCAAGCAGGGACCGGAAACACCATATATTTT.

This clonotype was observed at least ten times. The chain links TRBV10-3 to TRBJ1-5, with 7 nucleotides matching TRBD1. V lost 4 bases to trimming and J lost 3 bases; unmatched junction nucleotides: 9. Germline V gene data show CDR1 as ENHRY and CDR2 as SYGVKD. This CDR3 spans 16 amino acids. The CDR3 region has the DNA TGTGCCATCAGTGCCCAAGACAGGGCTACCAATCAGCCCCAGCATTTT. Residues: CAISAQDRATNQPQHF.

This clonotype was counted many times. The gene calls are TRBV7-2 and TRBJ2-3, with 12 bases matching TRBD2. CDR1 SGHTA and CDR2 FQGNSA come from the germline V gene. This CDR3 is 15 amino acids long. V gave up 5 bases and J gave up 6 bases; unmatched junction bases: 6. The CDR3 reads CASSPRLAGVDTQYF. CDR3 nucleotide sequence: TGTGCCAGCAGCCCGAGACTAGCGGGAGTTGATACGCAGTATTTT.

The chain couples TRBV3-1 to TRBJ2-1; TRBD2 aligns across 8 bases. The V segment lost 4 bases and the J segment 10 bases; nucleotides outside the gene matches: 3. There are 12 residues in the CDR3. Germline V lookup: CDR1 LGHDT, CDR2 YNNKEL (reference sequence). In DNA, the CDR3 is TGTGCCAGCAGCCGGACTAGCCAGGAGCAGTTCTTC. As protein: CASSRTSQEQFF.

On this clonotype itself: A much larger clone lies one base from this, so it may be a read error. The chain combines TRBV20-1 with TRBJ1-4; 7 bases are a match to TRBD1. Trimming took 3 bases from V and 10 from J; bases not matched to a gene: 11. The germline V gene has CDR1 DFQATT and CDR2 SNEGSKA (reference sequence). The CDR3 length is 14 residues. This chain's CDR3 is CSARPRQGKLKLFF. CDR3 coding DNA: TGCAGTGCTAGGCCGAGACAGGGAAAACTAAAACTGTTTTTT.

This clonotype came up many times. The rearrangement uses TRBV20-1 and TRBJ2-3; weak D call: TRBD1 (5 bases). The CDR3 is 14 residues long. The germline gives CDR1 DFQATT, CDR2 SNEGSKA (reference sequence). With 2 bases removed from V and 1 base from J, the gap between germline ends came to 10 bases. CDR3: CSARRGAGTDTQYF. CDR3 DNA: TGCAGTGCTAGAAGGGGCGCGGGCACAGATACGCAGTATTTT.

This clonotype has ten or more counts. One junction end disagrees with the germline gene, perhaps due to a read error. The chain carries TRBV5-1 and TRBJ2-3; perhaps TRBD2 as D (5 bases). CDR1 and CDR2 from the germline V gene are SGHRS and YFSETQ. This CDR3 contains 14 residues. Written as DNA, the CDR3 is TGTGCTAGCAGCTTGGGCGATAGCACAGATACGCAGTATTTT. It translates to CASSLGDSTDTQYF.

This clonotype is a singleton in its sample. V and J are TRBV19 and TRBJ2-1; 10 bases fit TRBD2. Trimming removed 5 bases from V and 9 bases from J; junction bases left unmatched: 7. The CDR3 is 14 amino acids. Germline loops: CDR1 LNHDA, CDR2 SQIVND (reference sequence). The CDR3 DNA sequence: TGTGCCAGTAGTCGGGCTAGCGGGAGACGTGAGCAGTTCTTC. This translates into CASSRASGRREQFF.

There are a few counts of this clonotype. The chain couples TRBV7-9 to TRBJ2-1, with D possibly being TRBD2 (5 bases). CDR1 and CDR2 (germline): SEHNR, FQNEAQ (reference sequence). V was cut by 7 bases and J by 9 bases, with 22 bases left in between. The CDR3 totals 15 residues. DNA of the CDR3: TGTGCCAGCACCCCGGACTTAGGTACTATAGTTGAGCAGTTCTTC. This gives the protein CASTPDLGTIVEQFF.

There are many counts of this clonotype. V is TRBV10-3 and J is TRBJ1-2; D is undetermined. Trimming shortened V by 3 bases and J by 4 bases, and 12 bases separated the two germline ends. Germline assignment: CDR1 ENHRY and CDR2 SYGVKD. The CDR3 loop spans 14 amino acids. CDR3 sequence reads: CAISDYGETYGYTF. The CDR3 nucleotides read TGTGCCATCAGTGATTATGGGGAAACCTATGGCTACACCTTC.

This clonotype was seen a single time. This sequence joins TRBV3-1 and TRBJ2-1; TRBD2 agrees at 15 bases. Germline V gene data show CDR1 as LGHDT and CDR2 as YNNKEL (reference sequence). V shed 0 bases and J 1 base; nucleotides not matched to a gene: 4. CDR3 length: 19 amino acids. As DNA, the CDR3 is TGTGCCAGCAGCCAAGATTCCGGACTAGCGGGGGGGTCCTACAATGAGCAGTTCTTC. It codes for CASSQDSGLAGGSYNEQFF.

The J gene is TRBJ2-3, the V gene TRBV11-2, with a weak D call TRBD2 (5 bases). Germline values: CDR1 SGHAT, CDR2 FQNNGV. The CDR3 contains 16 residues. The ends were cut back, 1 base at V and 7 bases at J, with 18 bases in the middle. The chain's CDR3 is CASSLAQTWERNTQYF. The CDR3 nucleotides read TGTGCCAGCAGCTTAGCTCAAACTTGGGAGCGGAATACGCAGTATTTT.

This clonotype was detected ten times or more. The chain uses TRBV2 and TRBJ2-7; maybe TRBD1 (6 bases). Per the germline V gene, CDR1 is SNHLY and CDR2 is FYNNEI. The CDR3 extends over 13 amino acids. V was clipped by 5 bases and J by 5 bases, with 13 bases between them. The CDR3 DNA reads TGTGCCAGCAGTCGAGACAGGACGGACGAGCAGTACTTC. Protein: CASSRDRTDEQYF.

CDR3 coding DNA: TGTGCCAGCAGCCCCAGGGGGCCGGAGACCCAGTACTTC. It codes for CASSPRGPETQYF. V usage is TRBV7-9 and J usage is TRBJ2-5; 8 bases line up with TRBD1. Germline trimming cut 5 bases from V and 5 bases from J; bases unmatched to any gene: 4. Germline V gene lookup returns CDR1 SEHNR and CDR2 FQNEAQ (reference sequence). CDR3 size: 13 residues.

This clonotype showed up just a few times. The chain links TRBV24-1 to TRBJ2-3; TRBD2 might be the D (6 bases). Germline lookup yields CDR1 KGHDR and CDR2 SFDVKD. This CDR3 is built from 13 residues. V lost 9 bases, J lost 2 bases, and 11 bases lay in between. CDR3 loop: CATRGLSTDTQYF. The CDR3 DNA reads as TGTGCCACCCGGGGACTCTCCACAGATACGCAGTATTTT.

This clonotype appeared many times. The genes are TRBV28 and TRBJ2-7, with 9 bases fitting TRBD2. The CDR3 sequence is 18 residues long. CDR1 and CDR2 (germline): MDHEN, SYDVKM. V dropped 2 bases and J dropped 4; count of bases not matched to a gene: 15. The CDR3 is CASSLNSRWAGGKYEQYF. CDR3 nucleotides: TGTGCCAGCAGTTTAAACAGCCGGTGGGCGGGAGGGAAATACGAGCAGTACTTC.

Ten or more counts support this clonotype. The chain joins TRBV11-2 to TRBJ2-1; 12 bases agree with TRBD2. The CDR3 has 17 residues. From germline, CDR1 is SGHAT and CDR2 FQNNGV. V dropped 2 bases and J dropped 7; count of bases not matched to a gene: 9. Here the CDR3 reads CASSLQTSGGRHNEQFF. DNA of the CDR3: TGTGCCAGCAGCTTACAGACTAGCGGGGGCCGGCATAATGAGCAGTTCTTC. Using reference TRBV11-2 and TRBJ2-1 for the parts outside the CDR3, the full variable domain is EAGVAQSPRYKIIEKRQSVAFWCNPISGHATLYWYQQILGQGPKLLIQFQNNGVVDDSQLPKDRFSAERLKGVDSTLKIQPAKLEDSAVYLCASSLQTSGGRHNEQFFGPGTRLTVL.

This clonotype was counted many times. This chain joins TRBV11-1 and TRBJ2-3; TRBD2 might be the D (6 bases). Deletions cut 2 bases from V and 0 bases from J, with 21 bases between. Germline V gene sequence: CDR1 SGHAT, CDR2 FQDESV (reference sequence). This CDR3 has 19 amino acids. The DNA for the CDR3 is TGTGCCAGCAGCTTATGGGGAGTTCGCGGGACCCAAAGCACAGATACGCAGTATTTT. Protein product: CASSLWGVRGTQSTDTQYF. Drawing the rest from reference TRBV11-1 and TRBJ2-3, the complete variable domain is EAEVAQSPRYKITEKSQAVAFWCDPISGHATLYWYRQILGQGPELLVQFQDESVVDDSQLPKDRFSAERLKGVDSTLKIQPAELGDSAMYLCASSLWGVRGTQSTDTQYFGPGTRLTVL.

This clonotype occurred a few times. The genes are TRBV9 and TRBJ2-1, with 7 positions matching TRBD1. V was clipped by 5 bases and J by 3 bases; unmatched bases: 8. This CDR3 is built from 15 residues. CDR1 SGDLS and CDR2 YYNGEE come from the germline V gene. The CDR3: CASSERGGYYNEQFF. CDR3 in DNA: TGTGCCAGCAGTGAGCGAGGGGGCTACTACAATGAGCAGTTCTTC.

This clonotype was counted many times. The gene calls are TRBV6-1 and TRBJ2-4; no clear D. In germline, CDR1 is MNHNS, CDR2 SASEGT. The CDR3 sequence is 14 residues long. Trimming cost V 7 bases and J 0 bases, with 10 bases left between them. The CDR3, as DNA: TGTGCCAGCAAACAGAGCATAGCCAAAAACATTCAGTACTTC. As protein: CASKQSIAKNIQYF.

This clonotype was seen at least ten times. The chain recombines TRBV2 with TRBJ2-6, with D maybe TRBD1 (6 bases). This CDR3 is 16 amino acids long. V was cut by 3 bases and J by 1 base, with 10 bases left in between. The germline V gene encodes CDR1 SNHLY and CDR2 FYNNEI. CDR3 DNA sequence: TGTGCCAGCAGTGATTTAGGGGGATCTGGGGCCAACGTCCTGACTTTC. Residues: CASSDLGGSGANVLTF.

This clonotype was counted between two and nine times. The rearrangement joins TRBV27 to TRBJ2-6; a weak D match, TRBD1 (5 bases). The CDR3 totals 16 residues. The germline gives CDR1 MNHEY, CDR2 SMNVEV (reference sequence). Deletions cut 5 bases from V and 1 base from J, with 12 bases between. CDR3 amino acids: CASSKQADSGANVLTF. The CDR3 DNA follows: TGTGCCAGCAGTAAACAGGCAGATTCTGGGGCCAACGTCCTGACTTTC.